The entry below gives a single TCR beta chain sequence along with its context. What it binds is not known. The CDR3 goes on 3 residues after the read ends, and that part is filled in from the germline J gene. The V gene lost 2 bases and the J gene lost 0 bases, with 8 bases spanning the gap. Germline CDR1 ENHRY, CDR2 SYGVKD. There are 15 residues in the CDR3. Some clones are missing from TCRdb's copy, which holds only in-frame ones; the method was immunoSEQ multiplex PCR. The data include 30,000 to 45,000 clones; the top ten clones carry approximately 3.7%. The data are from a study of T cells in women clearing cervical HPV infection. Study information: Cases: HPV16-related CIN3 or worse on histology, 2 invasive cancers. Study-level results: Timing of associations relative to infection is unclear; T-cell subsets were not isolated.

Each participant carried one incident cervical HPV16 infection only. The TCR was taken from a woman between 18 and 75 years old with a cervical HPV16 infection that either progressed to CIN3+ or cleared (not recorded which). Sequenced material: blood buffy coat. This chain joins TRBV10-3 and TRBJ2-1; D unclear. The CDR3 sequence: CAISEPASSYNEQFF. CDR3 DNA (partial): TGTGCCATCAGTGAGCCCGCTAGCTCCTACAATGAG.